The source of this TCR beta chain is a study of cytomegalovirus exposure and HLA in healthy donors (dated by TCRdb to the late 2010s). In the study overall: In an earlier analysis of several hundred of the donors, about 270 Gb of sequence data and approximately 100 million unique TCR beta sequences from about 190 million T cells were reported. In a later analysis, previously published TCR beta repertoires from 600 to 850 donors were re-analyzed and high-resolution HLA genotyping was added so that TCR occurrence patterns could be studied. Of the 300 to 500 genotyped donors, 75% to 85% were placed in the genetic ancestry cluster associated with self-reported Caucasian donors. The later analysis used no new phenotypic data to find candidate immune exposures, relying instead on TCR beta sequences and their occurrence across donors. The T cell repertoires of 550 to 850 subjects were profiled by immunosequencing and related to cytomegalovirus serostatus. Among 350 to 400 genotyped donors of the cohort, an average of approximately 240,000 unique TCR beta nucleotide sequences were sequenced per donor, roughly 20% of them non-productive. The number of donors typed differed by locus, with roughly 629-640 for A, B, C, DRB1 and DQB1, around 560 for DQA1, some 570 for DPA1, and around 460 for DPB1. An early release covering roughly 600 HLA-typed donors comprised about 290 gigabases of sequencing data and some 79 million unique TCR sequences. The study aimed to test whether signatures of past pathogen exposure could be identified by cataloging public T cell receptors. Four or five DR-DQ haplotypes were handled as single units for association and clustering because linkage in the cohort was strong. An earlier analysis of 587 of the donors applied high-throughput TCR beta sequencing to assess whether each TCR beta V gene segment acted as functional or pseudogenic. To predict cytomegalovirus infection status, the study brought together high-throughput TCR immunosequencing, statistical association of individual TCRs with disease status, and machine learning. All discovery cohort repertoires had been generated using a single sequencing platform. Along with the approximately 700-subject first cohort, a separate validation cohort of about 110 different subjects was used. Class I and class II HLA loci were covered by the typing at four-digit resolution. In a later genetic analysis, genome-wide SNP genotypes for about three fifths of the roughly 670 donors were used, and that subset was treated as a discovery cohort. Donor age, sex, ethnicity and CMV serostatus were collected together with the repertoire data. The research as a whole found: Assigning TCR associations to individual alleles was difficult when HLA alleles, especially DR and DQ, strongly co-occurred. Presence/absence analyses assumed roughly uniform sequencing depth across donors, an assumption that may not hold. Most CMV-associated TCR beta chains appeared to be HLA-restricted in a later analysis, and the HLA associations seemed to be driven largely by CMV exposure. While some public TCRs were present in many individuals, most TCR sequences turned up only very rarely across donors. The 87-base-pair reads could not distinguish some IMGT-functional V segments, including TRBV6-2 and TRBV6-3, so those segments were excluded. According to a later analysis, parvovirus B19, influenza, CMV and Epstein-Barr virus appeared linked to several top co-occurrence clusters. Compared with the 666-donor mean, donors in an Asian-associated ancestry cluster had fewer N-insertions in productive TCRs, according to a later genetic analysis. Because HLA typing was missing for some donors at each locus, association tests included only the typed subset. According to a later analysis, TCR association rates differed among HLA loci, with DRB1 alleles showing the most associated TCRs and HLA-C alleles showing the fewest. A group of highly shared sequence variants was considered likely to be a technical artifact of the sequencing pipeline. CMV serostatus was the only immune exposure information available for the cohort. The study listed 150 to 200 TCR beta chains as associated with cytomegalovirus. It was suggested by the authors that the approach could potentially be generalized to other disease states and immunological phenotypes. A later analysis associated about 17,000 TCR beta sequences with specific HLA alleles at a false discovery rate of 0.05. Because counts were too low, 15 to 20 rarely observed V segments, including chromosome 9 orphons, were excluded from the earlier analysis of several hundred of the donors. In an earlier analysis of under 600 of the donors, most TCR beta V segments were observed in productive rearrangements about 87% or about 30% of the time, broadly matching IMGT annotations. Correlated functional status among segregating V segments might be attributable to linkage disequilibrium, but an unknown experimental factor could not be ruled out. In vitro tests confirmed that a few of the cytomegalovirus-associated TCR beta chains recognize cytomegalovirus antigens. A later analysis found that HLA-associated TCR beta chains were more clonally expanded and had lower generation probabilities than equally common non-associated chains. The cohort was sequenced for TCR beta chains only, and without alpha or paired-chain data the features that could be detected were limited. The classifier was reported to diagnose cytomegalovirus status with high specificity and sensitivity in both the original and validation cohorts. In a later genetic analysis, a missense DCLRE1C variant was associated with V-gene and J-gene trimming of TCR beta chains, and the association was replicated in an independent cohort. A further reported finding was that TCR beta sequences accurately predicted the HLA-A and HLA-B alleles for most subjects in the first cohort.

This clone was counted a single time. Its binding antigen is unknown. Within one base of it there is no much larger clone, and no base qualities were kept. In total, fewer than 750 healthy bone marrow donors made up the cohort. Cohort members were all nominally healthy when sampled, although unrecorded immune exposures were likely present. The donor tested CMV seropositive, placing the donor among the 289 seropositive members of the cohort. A peripheral blood sample was collected from each donor, and TCR beta sequencing was performed on peripheral blood mononuclear cells. Genomic DNA was extracted from the blood cell samples with the Qiagen DNeasy Blood Extraction Kit. Libraries were prepared through the immunoSEQ multiplex PCR assay. The multiplex PCR relied on a mix of 60 forward primers for TCR Vbeta segments and 13 reverse primers for TCR Jbeta segments. Amplification of the CDR3 region of rearranged TCR beta genes was performed with a multiplex PCR assay on genomic DNA. The amplified TCR beta libraries were sequenced on the Illumina HiSeq System as 87-base-pair reads. The authors processed their data as follows. A later analysis counted about 76 million unique TCR beta chains across the 550 to 800 repertoires, and some 11 million of these chains were shared by at least two donors. Raw reads were error-corrected and collapsed into unique sequences by a nearest-neighbor algorithm in which closely related sequences were merged to remove PCR and sequencing errors. V, D and J gene segments were assigned by aligning CDR3 sequences to IMGT reference sequences. Each retained sequence needed at least a six-nucleotide match to both a V gene segment and a J gene segment. A rearrangement counted as productive if the CDR3 had no stop codons and remained in frame with V and J, and every other rearrangement counted as non-productive. Following IMGT convention, CDR3 was defined as the stretch from the second conserved V-encoded cysteine up to the conserved J-encoded phenylalanine. Sequences without an unambiguous match to a single V gene segment were excluded from the earlier analysis of a few hundred of the donors. In an earlier analysis of some 590 of the donors, a V segment was called functional when productive rearrangements were above 56.7%, and segregating when the standard deviation between donors exceeded 5%. To diagnose cytomegalovirus status from the catalog of TCR beta chain sequences, a statistical classification framework was built. In a later analysis, V and J genes were assigned by comparing TCR nucleotide sequences against IMGT/GENE-DB human TR gene sequences. In a later analysis, CDR3 sequences and most-parsimonious VDJ recombination scenarios were assigned using the TCRdist pipeline. In a later analysis, each TCR beta chain was defined by its CDR3 amino acid sequence together with its V-gene family, and reads lacking a unique V-gene family were excluded. To address suspected cross-contamination and a sequencing artifact, a later analysis removed a few hundred highly shared, low-generation-probability nucleotide sequences. In a later analysis, a clonal expansion index for each public chain was calculated from normalized within-repertoire ranks of inferred template counts. Generation probabilities in a later analysis came from a VDJ recombination model fitted to out-of-frame rearrangements, and those results were checked against IGoR. In a later analysis, hypergeometric tests were used to score TCR-TCR, TCR-HLA and TCR-CMV co-occurrence, with a repertoire-size bias correction applied to TCR pairs. In a later analysis, false discovery rates were estimated by permuting HLA or CMV assignments 20 times. In a later analysis, co-occurring TCRs were grouped using DBSCAN, with TCRdist sequence similarity added in when clustering inside HLA-allele-positive subsets. Co-occurrence clustering excluded repertoires with fewer than 30,000 or more than 120,000 public chains, plus five with anomalous nucleotide sharing. Entries here come from immuneACCESS through TCRdb and include only in-frame sequences with V and J called. Some clones fail to appear in such tables; in the studies checked, an unresolved V gene covers under half of the shortfall, and the cause of the remainder is unknown. The D gene and trimming were derived from the DNA, and the V and J assignments and clone size from that table. This sample is represented by 130,000 to 150,000 clones; 79% of them were singletons. The top ten clonotypes cover 6.5% to 8.5% of the sample.

Based on the germline V gene, the CDR1 and CDR2 sequences are SNHLY and FYNNEI. Spanning cysteine to phenylalanine, the CDR3 consists of 19 amino acids. Of all the DNA, just the CDR3 is kept, 57 bases in frame from base 1. V is pared back by 1 base and J by 2 bases, with 23 bases lying between the germline termini. The specimen was PBMCs. Recombination linked TRBV2 to TRBJ2-5; TRBD2 is a possible D gene, resting on 6 matching bases. The source is a woman aged 40 to 55 in good health and CMV-seropositive. The nucleotide sequence reads as follows: TGTGCCAGCAGTGAAGGGACTACCACGTTCGCTCCGCCGCAAGAGACCCAGTACTTC. Its protein product is CASSEGTTTFAPPQETQYF.